This T cell receptor beta chain stems from a study of PD-1 blockade in classical Hodgkin lymphoma. Study-level results: Patients starting nivolumab less than 1 year after ASCT had lower diversity and were excluded from later analyses. Similar baseline diversity was found in complete responders and newly diagnosed patients.

A word on this clone: As yet, its antigen is unknown.

TCRdb keeps only in-frame clones here, not all; method: immunoSEQ multiplex PCR. The sample includes approximately 100,000 clones, 75% to 90% of them seen just once. Deletions cut 4 bases from V and 0 bases from J, with 1 base between. Per germline, CDR1 LGHNT and CDR2 FRNRAP. The CDR3 is 13 amino acids. There was relapse after autologous stem cell transplantation in every patient, and there was variation in brentuximab vedotin exposure. Complete response, partial response or progressive disease was each patient's best response. The TCR originated in a human donor with classical Hodgkin lymphoma. The sequencing here drew on peripheral blood mononuclear cells (PBMCs), taken before the second cycle of nivolumab. The chain carries TRBV12-5 and TRBJ2-6; D gene ambiguous. This CDR3 reads CASGYSGANVLTF. The CDR3 nucleotides read TGTGCTAGTGGTTACTCTGGGGCCAACGTCCTGACTTTC.